What follows is one T cell receptor beta chain and its context. This table comes from immunoSEQ multiplex PCR, and its TCRdb copy is limited to in-frame clones, with some not included. This table holds 180,000 or so clones, 85% to 95% found once. The sample comes from a study of shared clonotypes between healthy human individuals. Study-wide background: Aged 18 to 49, the donors were a couple of women and a few men.

Trimming stripped 3 bases from V and 6 bases from J, with 18 bases between. This CDR3 comprises 17 residues. The germline gives CDR1 MNHEY, CDR2 SMNVEV (reference sequence). The CD4+ fraction was divided into a CD45RA+ naive subset and a CD45RA-negative memory subset. The receptor was derived from a woman in her twenties or thirties in good health. Input material: naive CD4+ T cells sorted from blood. The subset denotes: CD45RA+ positively selected. The chain links TRBV27 to TRBJ1-6; no clear D gene. The CDR3: CASSFIVLRAANSPLHF. Written as DNA, the CDR3 is TGTGCCAGCAGTTTTATCGTTCTGCGGGCAGCTAATTCACCCCTCCACTTT.